This is a list of T cell receptor beta chains from one sample in a study of radiation and T cells in renal cell carcinoma. Libraries were prepared by immunoSEQ multiplex PCR; TCRdb keeps only in-frame clonotypes and omits some of them. The profile covers around 21,000 clones, with 40% to 55% appearing a single time and under 20% taken by the ten largest. The sequences come from tumor tissue, collected from a patient whose treatment included radiotherapy and nephrectomy. These receptors were taken from a woman aged 50 to 60 with renal cell carcinoma. CDR3s include the opening cysteine and the closing phenylalanine or tryptophan. A D gene is named only where the DNA matches it firmly. The size of a clone is reported for some rows only, either as once, few or many, or as a class for expanded clones.

TRBJ1-2 | TRBV6-5 | NA | TRBD1 | CASSSTGEGYTF | TGTGCCAGCAGTAGTACAGGGGAAGGCTACACCTTC
TRBJ1-2 | TRBV18 | NA | NA | CASSPRIPGDPSLNYGYTF | TGTGCCAGCTCACCCCGTATCCCAGGGGATCCCTCCCTTAACTATGGCTACACCTTC
TRBJ1-1 | TRBV6-5 | once | TRBD1 | CASSSRDRAGTEAFF | TGTGCCAGCAGTAGCCGGGACAGGGCTGGTACTGAAGCTTTCTTT
TRBJ1-2 | TRBV5-1 | NA | NA | CASSWDTGTYGYTF | TGCGCCAGCAGCTGGGACACAGGGACCTATGGCTACACCTTC
TRBJ1-5 | TRBV2 | NA | NA | CASSGAEKPNQPQHF | TGTGCCAGCAGTGGAGCAGAAAAGCCTAATCAGCCCCAGCATTTT
TRBJ1-5 | TRBV5-1 | NA | TRBD1 | CASSSGQGRQPQHF | TGCGCCAGCAGCTCGGGACAGGGAAGGCAGCCCCAGCATTTT
TRBJ1-2 | TRBV11-2 | NA | NA | CASSDTQGRGYGYTF | TGTGCCAGCAGCGATACCCAGGGGAGAGGCTATGGCTACACCTTC
TRBJ2-3 | TRBV6-1 | NA | TRBD2 | CASSELAGETDTQYF | TGTGCCAGCAGTGAACTAGCGGGGGAAACAGATACGCAGTATTTT
TRBJ2-2 | TRBV7-9 | once | NA | CASSFRVSGELFF | TGTGCCAGCAGCTTCAGGGTATCCGGGGAGCTGTTTTTT
TRBJ1-5 | TRBV6-1 | few | TRBD1 | CASSESQGAGPQHF | TGTGCCAGCAGTGAGAGCCAGGGGGCCGGGCCCCAGCATTTT
TRBJ2-1 | TRBV5-4 | NA | NA | CASGDDNEQFF | TGTGCCAGCGGAGATGACAATGAGCAGTTCTTC
TRBJ1-2 | TRBV6-5 | few | NA | CASSYFGGGYTF | TGTGCCAGCAGTTACTTTGGGGGGGGCTACACCTTC
TRBJ2-7 | TRBV5-1 | NA | TRBD2 | CASQPAGAYEQYF | TGCGCCAGTCAGCCAGCGGGGGCCTACGAGCAGTACTTC
TRBJ1-6 | TRBV4-1 | many | NA | CASSQDWRAGESPLHF | TGCGCCAGCAGCCAAGATTGGAGGGCTGGCGAGTCACCCCTCCACTTT
TRBJ1-4 | TRBV6-1 | NA | NA | CASSDLGGRGNEKLFF | TGTGCCAGCAGTGATTTGGGGGGCCGAGGTAATGAAAAACTGTTTTTT
TRBJ1-5 | TRBV19 | few | NA | CASVQGNNQPQHF | TGTGCCAGTGTCCAGGGTAACAATCAGCCCCAGCATTTT
TRBJ1-1 | TRBV5-1 | NA | TRBD1 | CASSLAAGTGAMNTEAFF | TGCGCCAGCAGCTTGGCCGCCGGGACAGGGGCGATGAACACTGAAGCTTTCTTT
TRBJ2-7 | TRBV7-2 | NA | NA | CASSWGSAYEQYF | TGTGCCAGCAGCTGGGGATCGGCCTACGAGCAGTACTTC
TRBJ1-2 | TRBV6-1 | NA | NA | CASSEAKGASYGYTF | TGTGCCAGCAGTGAAGCTAAAGGGGCGAGCTATGGCTACACCTTC
TRBJ1-1 | TRBV12-2 | NA | NA | CASRLGNRDLCATEAFF | TGTGCAAGTCGCTTAGGCAACAGGGATCTATGCGCCACTGAAGCTTTCTTT
TRBJ1-1 | TRBV6-4 | NA | NA | CASSAGARTEAFF | TGTGCCAGCAGTGCGGGGGCGCGGACTGAAGCTTTCTTT
TRBJ2-7 | TRBV7-3 | many | NA | CASSWQGGYEQYF | TGTGCCAGCAGCTGGCAGGGGGGCTACGAGCAGTACTTC
TRBJ2-5 | TRBV19 | NA | TRBD1 | CASSTSGTGETQYF | TGTGCCAGTAGTACCTCCGGGACAGGGGAGACCCAGTACTTC
TRBJ1-1 | TRBV6-6 | NA | NA | CASRPSAGVVTEAFF | TGTGCCAGCAGACCGAGCGCAGGGGTTGTGACTGAAGCTTTCTTT
TRBJ2-7 | TRBV7-2 | once | NA | CASSLRAGDPYEQYF | TGTGCCAGCAGCTTACGGGCCGGGGACCCTTACGAGCAGTACTTC
TRBJ2-5 | TRBV5-4 | few | TRBD2 | CASSLAGTQETQYF | TGTGCCAGCAGCTTAGCGGGGACCCAAGAGACCCAGTACTTC
TRBJ1-4 | TRBV18 | few | NA | CASSGGRDEKLFF | TGTGCCAGCTCAGGTGGCAGGGATGAAAAACTGTTTTTT
TRBJ1-1 | TRBV6-5 | few | TRBD1 | CASSRQGMKAFF | TGTGCCAGCAGTCGACAGGGTATGAAGGCTTTCTTT
TRBJ2-2 | TRBV27 | NA | TRBD2 | CASSTGLAGIGELFF | TGTGCCAGCAGCACCGGCCTAGCGGGGATCGGGGAGCTGTTTTTT
TRBJ2-7 | TRBV7-8 | NA | NA | CASSPQLGRRSYEQYF | TGTGCCAGCAGCCCCCAGTTGGGGCGGCGCTCCTACGAGCAGTACTTC
TRBJ2-1 | TRBV7-9 | many | NA | CASSLGTGEQFF | TGTGCCAGCAGCTTGGGTACGGGTGAGCAGTTCTTC
TRBJ1-2 | TRBV30 | NA | TRBD1 | CAWMRLPPGQGFYGYTF | TGTGCCTGGATGAGGCTTCCCCCGGGACAGGGGTTTTATGGCTACACCTTC
TRBJ2-4 | TRBV4-1 | NA | NA | CASSDRTGLGKNIQYF | TGCGCCAGCAGCGACCGGACCGGTCTGGGCAAAAACATTCAGTACTTC
TRBJ1-5 | TRBV30 | NA | NA | CAWTRGEPGQPQHF | TGTGCCTGGACTAGAGGGGAGCCAGGGCAGCCCCAGCATTTT
TRBJ2-7 | TRBV11-2 | NA | NA | CASSRSRGAYYYEQYF | TGTGCCAGCAGCCGAAGTAGGGGGGCGTACTACTACGAGCAGTACTTC
TRBJ1-2 | TRBV19 | few | NA | CASSIDGSGSRGYTF | TGTGCCAGTAGTATAGATGGGTCAGGGAGTCGTGGCTACACCTTC
TRBJ2-5 | TRBV5-5 | few | NA | CASSLSPRGRTQETQYF | TGTGCCAGCAGCTTGAGCCCCCGGGGGCGAACTCAAGAGACCCAGTACTTC
TRBJ1-3 | TRBV7-6 | few | NA | CASSPDTRNTIYF | TGTGCCAGCAGCCCCGATACGAGAAACACCATATATTTT
TRBJ2-3 | TRBV9 | few | TRBD2 | CASSVRFTSGARTDTQYF | TGTGCCAGCAGCGTACGTTTCACTAGCGGGGCCCGCACAGATACGCAGTATTTT
TRBJ1-2 | TRBV30 | NA | NA | CAWSVQNGYTF | TGTGCCTGGAGTGTACAGAATGGCTACACCTTC
TRBJ2-1 | TRBV4-3 | NA | NA | CASSPFLTSNEQFF | TGCGCCAGCAGCCCCTTCCTCACTAGCAATGAGCAGTTCTTC
TRBJ2-5 | TRBV9 | NA | TRBD1 | CASSRIDRGETQYF | TGTGCCAGCAGCCGGATAGACAGGGGAGAGACCCAGTACTTC
TRBJ2-7 | TRBV5-1 | few | TRBD2 | CASSRPLADSYEQYF | TGCGCCAGCAGCCGCCCACTAGCGGACTCCTACGAGCAGTACTTC
TRBJ1-2 | TRBV6-5 | few | NA | CASRRGLGGYTF | TGTGCCAGCAGGAGAGGATTGGGAGGCTACACCTTC
TRBJ1-2 | TRBV7-9 | NA | NA | CASTASSSGNGYTF | TGTGCCAGCACAGCTTCGTCTTCGGGGAATGGCTACACCTTC